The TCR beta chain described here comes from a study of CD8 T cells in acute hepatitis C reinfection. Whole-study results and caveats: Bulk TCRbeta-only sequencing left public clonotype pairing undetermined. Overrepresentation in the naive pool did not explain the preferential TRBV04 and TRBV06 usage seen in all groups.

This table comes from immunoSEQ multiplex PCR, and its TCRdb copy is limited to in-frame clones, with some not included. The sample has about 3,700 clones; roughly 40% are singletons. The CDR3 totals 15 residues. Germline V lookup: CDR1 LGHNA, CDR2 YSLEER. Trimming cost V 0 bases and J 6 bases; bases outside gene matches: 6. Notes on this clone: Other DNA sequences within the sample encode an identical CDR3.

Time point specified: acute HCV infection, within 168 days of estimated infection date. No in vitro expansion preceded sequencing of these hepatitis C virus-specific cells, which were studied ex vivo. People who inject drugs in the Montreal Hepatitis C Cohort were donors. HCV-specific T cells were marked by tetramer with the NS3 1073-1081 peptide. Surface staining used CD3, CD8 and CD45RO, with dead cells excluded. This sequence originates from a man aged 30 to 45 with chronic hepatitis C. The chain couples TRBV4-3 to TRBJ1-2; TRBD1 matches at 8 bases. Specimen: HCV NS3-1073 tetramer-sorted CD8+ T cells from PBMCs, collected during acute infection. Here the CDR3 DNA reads TGCGCCAGCAGCCAAGAGCCGACAGGGGTAGATGGCTACACCTTC. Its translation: CASSQEPTGVDGYTF.